This T cell receptor beta chain was sequenced in a study of graft-versus-host responses after intestinal transplantation. On the study more broadly: Anti-thymocyte globulin induction was given to all recipients, followed by tacrolimus and steroids for approximately three years.

Points from the study as a whole: Association was observed between peak circulating GvH clone levels and early post-transplant HvG declines. Recipient-marrow GvH clones were detected, some having first appeared in ileum or blood.

Worth noting for this clone: Its specificity is unknown.

Repertoires were generated with immunoSEQ multiplex PCR, while TCRdb's copy carries only in-frame clones and drops some. In the table there are approximately 54,000 clones, 65% to 85% of which are singletons. CDR3 length: 15 amino acids. Germline lookup yields CDR1 WNHNN and CDR2 SYGVQD (reference sequence). Trimming shortened V by 3 bases and J by 6 bases, and 15 bases separated the two germline ends. The chain has TRBV10-1 and TRBJ2-1; the D call may be TRBD1 or TRBD2 (5 bases each). This specimen was unstimulated CD4+ T cells sorted from spleen or lymph node cells, taken before transplant. This TCR was sampled from a human donor who was the organ donor for an intestinal transplant. The CDR3, as DNA: TGCGCCAGCAGTGACCCCACTACTAGGGGCAATGAGCAGTTCTTC. Its translation: CASSDPTTRGNEQFF.